These 13 T cell receptor beta chains share one sample of origin, sequenced in a study of T cell responses to AZD1222 COVID-19 vaccine. Sequencing used immunoSEQ multiplex PCR; TCRdb keeps in-frame clones, though not all of them. This table has about 120,000 clones, about 89% appearing once. Sequenced here: peripheral blood, sampled 28 days after the second AZD1222 dose. The receptors derive from an adult who received the AZD1222 COVID-19 vaccine.

The chain employs TRBV6-4 and TRBJ2-1; D tentatively reads TRBD1 or TRBD2 (6 bases each). The CDR3 consists of 16 residues. V lost 7 bases to trimming and J lost 9 bases, with 25 bases between them. Germline V gene sequence: CDR1 MRHNA, CDR2 SNTAGT. The CDR3 loop reads CASTSPVGGRRCEQFF. CDR3 nucleotide sequence: TGTGCCAGCACCTCGCCGGTAGGGGGGAGACGGTGTGAGCAGTTCTTC.

The gene calls are TRBV4-2 and TRBJ2-7; 8 bases fit TRBD2. The CDR3 covers 15 residues. V dropped 4 bases and J dropped 3; count of bases not matched to a gene: 8. In germline, CDR1 is LGHNA, CDR2 YNFKEQ. CDR3 sequence reads: CASSPTSDTFYEQYF. Here the CDR3 DNA reads TGTGCCAGCAGCCCGACTAGCGACACCTTCTACGAGCAGTACTTC.

The chain couples TRBV27 to TRBJ2-7; 9 bases agree with TRBD1. Trimming cost V 5 bases and J 4 bases; bases outside gene matches: 6. Germline V gives CDR1 MNHEY, CDR2 SMNVEV (reference sequence). This CDR3 contains 14 residues. CDR3 DNA: TGTGCCAGCAGTCTCGGGACAGGGTCGTACGAGCAGTACTTC. Protein: CASSLGTGSYEQYF.

The chain employs TRBV5-4 and TRBJ1-5; D perhaps matches TRBD1 (5 bases). Germline V gene data show CDR1 as SGHNT and CDR2 as YYREEE (reference sequence). Between the trimmed V and J ends, which lost 2 bases and 8 bases, there was a span of 8 bases. This CDR3 contains 12 residues. The CDR3 reads CASSFQGKPQHF. As DNA, the CDR3 is TGTGCCAGCAGCTTCCAGGGTAAGCCCCAGCATTTT. Supplemented by reference TRBV5-4 and TRBJ1-5, the full variable domain reads ETGVTQSPTHLIKTRGQQVTLRCSSQSGHNTVSWYQQALGQGPQFIFQYYREEENGRGNFPPRFSGLQFPNYSSELNVNALELDDSALYLCASSFQGKPQHFGDGTRLSIL.

The chain couples TRBV2 to TRBJ2-3; 8 bases align to TRBD1. The CDR3 totals 16 residues. The V gene end was trimmed by 6 bases and the J gene end by 2 bases; junction bases not matched to a gene: 10. The V gene's germline CDR1 is SNHLY and CDR2 FYNNEI. The CDR3 protein is CASSGDRPPPTDTQYF. In nucleotides, the CDR3 is TGTGCCAGCAGCGGGGACAGGCCGCCCCCCACAGATACGCAGTATTTT.

The genes are TRBV19 and TRBJ1-2, with a possible D match to TRBD1 (5 bases). The CDR3 extends over 15 amino acids. Per germline, CDR1 LNHDA and CDR2 SQIVND (reference sequence). V was shortened by 6 bases and J by 6 bases, with 20 bases between the two germline ends. CDR3 protein: CASSAPGGRLDGYTF. CDR3 DNA: TGTGCCAGTAGCGCGCCGGGGGGAAGGTTGGATGGCTACACCTTC.

This clone was counted once. The rearrangement uses TRBV15 and TRBJ2-7; no firm D call. CDR1 and CDR2 from the germline V gene are LNHNV and YYDKDF (reference sequence). The CDR3 sequence is 12 residues long. V was trimmed by 1 base and J by 5 bases, leaving 6 bases between them. The chain's CDR3 is CATSRVKDEQYF. CDR3 in DNA: TGTGCCACCAGCAGAGTTAAGGACGAGCAGTACTTC.

V and J are TRBV11-3 and TRBJ2-1; no reliable D call. The CDR3 has 12 amino acids. The V gene's germline CDR1 is SGHNT and CDR2 YENEEA. Trimming removed 5 bases at V and 0 bases at J, with 2 bases between. The CDR3 DNA follows: TGTGCCAGCAGCGCCTCCTACAATGAGCAGTTCTTC. It specifies CASSASYNEQFF. Using reference TRBV11-3 and TRBJ2-1 for the parts outside the CDR3, the full variable domain is EAGVVQSPRYKIIEKKQPVAFWCNPISGHNTLYWYLQNLGQGPELLIRYENEEAVDDSQLPKDRFSAERLKGVDSTLKIQPAELGDSAVYLCASSASYNEQFFGPGTRLTVL.

The rearrangement links TRBV28 to TRBJ1-2; maybe TRBD1 (5 bases). Germline assignment: CDR1 MDHEN and CDR2 SYDVKM. V lost 7 bases to trimming and J lost 5 bases, with 20 bases between them. The CDR3 loop spans 15 amino acids. This CDR3 reads CASTPLVGGGYGYTF. The CDR3 bases are TGTGCCAGCACACCCCTCGTCGGGGGAGGGTATGGCTACACCTTC.

This clone occurred a few times. The chain combines TRBV19 with TRBJ2-7, with 8 bases fitting TRBD2. The germline gives CDR1 LNHDA, CDR2 SQIVND (reference sequence). This CDR3 is built from 14 residues. Trimming removed 3 bases from V and 3 bases from J; junction bases left unmatched: 4. The CDR3 DNA is TGTGCCAGTAGTATCCGGGGGGGGAACTACGAGCAGTACTTC. Protein sequence: CASSIRGGNYEQYF.

This clone was seen a few times. The chain carries TRBV12-2 and TRBJ2-7. TRBV12-2 is assigned pseudogene status. CDR3 length: 13 residues. The CDR3 reads CASRLGWYHEQYF. CDR3 in DNA: TGTGCAAGTCGCTTAGGATGGTACCACGAGCAGTACTTC.

The V and J genes are TRBV5-1 and TRBJ1-1; D is perhaps TRBD1 (6 bases). The CDR3 contains 16 residues. V lost 0 bases and J 2 bases, leaving 14 bases between the germline ends. Germline CDR1 SGHRS, CDR2 YFSETQ. CDR3 amino acids: CASSLVGGPGNTEAFF. CDR3 bases: TGCGCCAGCAGCTTGGTTGGGGGGCCAGGAAACACTGAAGCTTTCTTT.

This chain joins TRBV6-5 and TRBJ2-5, with D possibly TRBD2 on 6 matching bases. Germline loops: CDR1 MNHEY, CDR2 SVGAGI. The CDR3 totals 15 residues. Between the trimmed V and J ends, which lost 6 bases and 2 bases, there was a span of 16 bases. Here the CDR3 DNA reads TGTGCCAGCAGCCCGCTTGGGACTGCACAAGAGACCCAGTACTTC. It yields the protein CASSPLGTAQETQYF.